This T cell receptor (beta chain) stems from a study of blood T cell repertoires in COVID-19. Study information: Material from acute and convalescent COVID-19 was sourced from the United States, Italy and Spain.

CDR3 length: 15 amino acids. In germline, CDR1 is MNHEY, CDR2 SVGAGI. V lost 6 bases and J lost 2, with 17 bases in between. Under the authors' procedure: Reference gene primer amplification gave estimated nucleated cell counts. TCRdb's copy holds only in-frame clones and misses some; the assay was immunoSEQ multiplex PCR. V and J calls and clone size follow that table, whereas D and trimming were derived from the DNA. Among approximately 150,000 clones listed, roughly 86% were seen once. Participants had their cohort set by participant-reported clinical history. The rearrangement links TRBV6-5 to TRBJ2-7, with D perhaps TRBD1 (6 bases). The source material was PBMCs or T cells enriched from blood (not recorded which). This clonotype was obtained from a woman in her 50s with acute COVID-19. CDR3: CASSWTEDRAYEQYF. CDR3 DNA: TGTGCCAGCAGCTGGACAGAGGACAGAGCCTACGAGCAGTACTTC.